The 17 T cell receptor beta chains presented below share a single source sample, sequenced in a study of siplizumab effects on memory and regulatory T cells (dated by TCRdb to the late 2010s). Library method: the immunoSEQ multiplex PCR assay. TCRdb mirrors the immuneACCESS table, restricted to in-frame sequences. Some clones are absent from its copies; in checked studies, under half trace to an unresolved V gene, and the reason for the others is unknown. The sample contains about 100,000 clones, about nine tenths of them found a single time. The ten largest clones represent around 12% of the sample. Sequencing input: non-Treg CD4+ T cells sorted from blood. What the cell subset or site label conveys for this sample: FACS-sorted unstimulated CD4+ non-regulatory T cells. The receptors shown here come from a human donor in good health.

V usage is TRBV19 and J usage is TRBJ2-7; 8 bases map to TRBD1. The length of the CDR3 is 14 residues. CDR1 and CDR2 from the germline V gene are LNHDA and SQIVND (reference sequence). V dropped 5 bases and J dropped 5; count of bases not matched to a gene: 8. The CDR3 DNA reads as TGTGCCAGTAGTTCTCAGGGGGCGAGGCACGAGCAGTACTTC. Protein product: CASSSQGARHEQYF.

The genes are TRBV7-2 and TRBJ1-5, with a tentative D call TRBD1 (5 bases). The ends were cut back, 2 bases at V and 4 bases at J, with 9 bases in the middle. This CDR3 spans 14 amino acids. CDR1 and CDR2 from the germline V gene are SGHTA and FQGNSA. For the CDR3, the DNA is TGTGCCAGCAGCTTACACCAGGGTAATCAGCCCCAGCATTTT. This codes for CASSLHQGNQPQHF. Using reference TRBV7-2 and TRBJ1-5 for the parts outside the CDR3, the full variable domain is GAGVSQSPSNKVTEKGKDVELRCDPISGHTALYWYRQSLGQGLEFLIYFQGNSAPDKSGLPSDRFSAERTGGSVSTLTIQRTQQEDSAVYLCASSLHQGNQPQHFGDGTRLSIL.

The V and J genes are TRBV29-1 and TRBJ2-7; possible D gene TRBD1, 5 bases. This CDR3 has 14 residues. The ends were cut back, 3 bases at V and 0 bases at J, with 12 bases in the middle. The germline V gene encodes CDR1 SQVTM and CDR2 ANQGSEA. CDR3 protein: CSVDQGPSSYEQYF. CDR3 nucleotides: TGCAGCGTTGATCAGGGTCCTAGCTCCTACGAGCAGTACTTC.

This clone was counted a single time. The V gene is TRBV5-1, the J gene TRBJ2-2, with TRBD1 matching over 8 bases. Germline assignment: CDR1 SGHRS and CDR2 YFSETQ. V dropped 9 bases and J dropped 2; count of bases not matched to a gene: 12. This CDR3 contains 16 residues. The chain's CDR3 is CAIQSQTGVNTGELFF. The CDR3 DNA reads as TGCGCCATCCAATCTCAGACAGGGGTAAACACCGGGGAGCTGTTTTTT.

This chain's CDR3 is CASSPWTSGNTDTQYF. CDR3 nucleotides: TGTGCCAGCTCACCGTGGACTAGCGGGAACACAGATACGCAGTATTTT. This chain uses TRBV18 with TRBJ2-3; 12 nucleotides align to TRBD2. Germline CDR1 KGHSH, CDR2 LQKENI. Trimming removed 3 bases from V and 2 bases from J; junction bases left unmatched: 3. This CDR3 has 16 amino acids.

The V call is TRBV25-1, the J call TRBJ1-1; 9 nucleotides align to TRBD1. V dropped 6 bases and J dropped 9; count of bases not matched to a gene: 5. Per germline, CDR1 MGHDK and CDR2 SYGVNS. The CDR3 loop spans 12 amino acids. The CDR3 spells CASSHRGRKAFF. The CDR3 bases are TGTGCCAGCAGCCACAGGGGGCGGAAAGCTTTCTTT.

The chain has TRBV6-5 and TRBJ1-2; D is uncertain. The CDR3 has 15 amino acids. CDR1 MNHEY and CDR2 SVGAGI come from the germline V gene. Trimming pared 0 bases from V and 3 bases from J, leaving 11 bases between. This CDR3 is CASSYSGNTDYGYTF. The CDR3, as DNA: TGTGCCAGCAGTTACTCCGGGAATACGGACTATGGCTACACCTTC.

The chain recombines TRBV5-1 with TRBJ2-5; D is uncertain. CDR1 and CDR2 from the germline V gene are SGHRS and YFSETQ. The CDR3 loop spans 13 amino acids. Trimming cost V 3 bases and J 1 base, with 7 bases left between them. In DNA, the CDR3 is TGCGCCAGCAGCTCCCAGCCCCAAGAGACCCAGTACTTC. Its translation is CASSSQPQETQYF.

The chain uses TRBV27 and TRBJ1-5, with TRBD1 matching over 9 bases. The V gene's germline CDR1 is MNHEY and CDR2 SMNVEV (reference sequence). Trimming at V came to 5 bases and at J to 7 bases, leaving 6 bases not matched to a gene. The length of the CDR3 is 14 residues. The CDR3 DNA reads as TGTGCCAGCAGTCCGGACAGGGGTTGGCAGCCCCAGCATTTT. Protein sequence: CASSPDRGWQPQHF.

The J gene is TRBJ1-1, the V gene TRBV30; D ambiguous. Germline V gene data show CDR1 as GTSNPN and CDR2 as SVGIG (reference sequence). Deletions cut 2 bases from V and 5 bases from J, with 15 bases between. CDR3 length equals 14 residues. The CDR3 loop is CAWSPAPDGTEAFF. CDR3 sequence (DNA): TGTGCCTGGAGTCCAGCTCCGGACGGGACTGAAGCTTTCTTT.

The V call is TRBV4-3, the J call TRBJ2-3; 12 bases map to TRBD2. With V trimmed by 4 bases and J by 4 bases, 6 bases remained unmatched. CDR1 LGHNA and CDR2 YSLEER come from the germline V gene. The CDR3 runs 16 residues. The CDR3 DNA reads as TGCGCCAGCAGCCCCCGGACTAGCGGGGTGGCAGATACGCAGTATTTT. This sequence encodes CASSPRTSGVADTQYF.

This sequence joins TRBV6-6 and TRBJ1-2; unclear D gene. The CDR3 covers 15 residues. Germline CDR1 and CDR2: MNHNY and SVGAGI (reference sequence). V was shortened by 0 bases and J by 3 bases, with 11 bases between the two germline ends. CDR3 DNA: TGTGCCAGCAGTTACTCCGGGAATACGGACTATGGCTACACCTTC. Translated, it gives CASSYSGNTDYGYTF.

V gene TRBV5-1 combines with J gene TRBJ2-7, with TRBD2 matching 7 bases. With V trimmed by 3 bases and J by 3 bases, 3 bases remained unmatched. The CDR3 loop spans 13 amino acids. CDR1 is SGHRS, CDR2 YFSETQ, per germline. CDR3: CASSWSGVYEQYF. The CDR3 DNA is TGCGCCAGCAGCTGGAGCGGGGTCTACGAGCAGTACTTC.

This chain uses TRBV21-1 with TRBJ2-4; the D call of TRBD2 is as the table states it, not checked on the DNA. TRBV21-1 is flagged as a pseudogene. CDR3 length: 15 amino acids. In DNA form, the CDR3 reads TGTGCCAGCAGCAAAGAAGGTTCGGGACTAGCGGTTCAGTACTTC. It yields the protein CASSKEGSGLAVQYF.

This rearrangement joins TRBV5-5 to TRBJ1-5, with D unresolved. The ends were cut back, 2 bases at V and 3 bases at J, with 15 bases in the middle. Germline lookup yields CDR1 SGHKS and CDR2 YYEKEE (reference sequence). CDR3 length: 16 residues. This CDR3 reads CASSFGLGISNQPQHF. The CDR3 nucleotides read TGTGCCAGCAGCTTCGGTCTTGGGATATCCAATCAGCCCCAGCATTTT.

This sequence joins TRBV29-1 and TRBJ1-2, with a weak D call TRBD1 (5 bases). CDR3 length equals 12 residues. Germline lookup yields CDR1 SQVTM and CDR2 ANQGSEA. The ends were cut back, 4 bases at V and 8 bases at J, with 14 bases in the middle. The chain's CDR3 is CSVAVPGGGYTF. CDR3 in DNA: TGCAGCGTTGCGGTACCTGGGGGGGGCTACACCTTC.

The rearrangement uses TRBV7-3 and TRBJ2-3; D remains unclear. Trimming stripped 2 bases from V and 5 bases from J, with 5 bases between. Germline assignment: CDR1 SGHTA and CDR2 FQGTGA. The CDR3 consists of 12 residues. The CDR3 spells CASSLGEDTQYF. CDR3 sequence (DNA): TGTGCCAGCAGCTTAGGGGAAGATACGCAGTATTTT.